A selection of T cell receptor beta chains follows, all from one sample in a study of T cells expressing NK-cell markers. From the 5' RACE reads, TCRdb lists one entry per CDR3 protein and no DNA. In all, the sample yields about 110,000 distinct CDR3 sequences. Sequencing was performed on blood T cells: a sorted CD56 or NKG2C T cell subset, CD4+ or CD8+ T cells, or bulk PBMC T cells (not recorded which). The receptor source for this set is a woman aged 18 to 75 in good health. Each CDR3 is given with its conserved first and last residue.

cdr3_aa	v_call	j_call
CASSERGAWGQETQYF	TRBV2	TRBJ2-5
CASSAGPTDTQYF	TRBV9	TRBJ2-3
CSARDWAANEQFF	TRBV20-1	TRBJ2-1
CSVWGDSSSGANVLTF	TRBV29-1	TRBJ2-6
CASSPGQGARGNTIYF	TRBV9	TRBJ1-3
CASSQVTPWYSGRAFGEQFF	TRBV3-1	TRBJ2-1
CASSPHTSLWETQYF	TRBV27	TRBJ2-5
CASVNPRGDDDEQFF	TRBV6-1	TRBJ2-1
CASSLELEDTQYF	TRBV7-9	TRBJ2-3
CASSIGSPPDTQYF	TRBV19	TRBJ2-3
CASSLARGAADTQYF	TRBV7-9	TRBJ2-3
CASGLAGDLYEQYF	TRBV12-3/TRBV12-4	TRBJ2-7
CASRRGLGWILGNEQFF	TRBV4-2	TRBJ2-1
CASSTGLAGTSTDTQYF	TRBV7-3	TRBJ2-3
CASSPPNTEAFF	TRBV7-8	TRBJ1-1
CASSSPAGTTYQETQYF	TRBV7-8	TRBJ2-5
CAWSGPELEGSPLHF	TRBV30	TRBJ1-6
CASSSVGLGEAYGYTF	TRBV12-3/TRBV12-4	TRBJ1-2
CASSFGRLTDTQYF	TRBV28	TRBJ2-3
CSVELGTSGSSYEQYF	TRBV29-1	TRBJ2-7
CSATPTGPNYTF	TRBV20-1	TRBJ1-2
CASSLLPERSEQYF	TRBV7-6	TRBJ2-7
CSARDPLAGDRAEQFF	TRBV20-1	TRBJ2-1
CATSDLMRERDEQFF	TRBV24-1	TRBJ2-1
CASSTTSGGANEQFF	TRBV9	TRBJ2-1
CASSEWGTGTDYEQYF	TRBV10-1	TRBJ2-7
CASSQDWNISGANVLTF	TRBV4-3	TRBJ2-6
CTSSPSRNTGELFF	TRBV5-6	TRBJ2-2
CASSQKYTSGTDTQYF	TRBV4-1	TRBJ2-3
CASSVVATRAGANVLTF	TRBV9	TRBJ2-6
CASSYFSGYEQFF	TRBV6-5	TRBJ2-1
CASRLSWTSVTYEQYF	TRBV27	TRBJ2-7
CSAAPSLGLINEQFF	TRBV20-1	TRBJ2-1
CASSYLGRREQFF	TRBV6-2/TRBV6-3	TRBJ2-1
CATSEGVRPNEQFF	TRBV24-1	TRBJ2-1
CASTLGGDEQFF	TRBV12-3/TRBV12-4	TRBJ2-1
CASSVASLGASWETQYF	TRBV9	TRBJ2-5
CASSQGTSPINYEQYF	TRBV3-1	TRBJ2-7
CASSSTTSGGPRETQYF	TRBV7-2	TRBJ2-5
CSVWGASDEQFF	TRBV29-1	TRBJ2-1
CASTPGEGPYGYTF	TRBV12-3/TRBV12-4	TRBJ1-2
CASSLFLGRGLQETQYF	TRBV5-6	TRBJ2-5
CASSYEGSYEQYF	TRBV6-5	TRBJ2-7
CASGLGGSSYEQYF	TRBV5-6	TRBJ2-7
CSAPDLTDYSNQPQHF	TRBV20-1	TRBJ1-5
CASSPTGAGTEAFF	TRBV3-1	TRBJ1-1
CAGLGALNVGPCNQPQHF	TRBV19	TRBJ1-5
CASSIQGTSYEQYF	TRBV19	TRBJ2-7
CASSLTGSGRAGNTGELFF	TRBV7-3	TRBJ2-2
CASSQRGDYPLEQYF	TRBV13	TRBJ2-7
CASSGLAGYEQYF	TRBV5-5	TRBJ2-7
CASSFRGVGQPQHF	TRBV12-3/TRBV12-4	TRBJ1-5
CASSLRGAKSYEQYF	TRBV28	TRBJ2-7
CASSQIMDRANYGYTF	TRBV4-1	TRBJ1-2
CASSWGTGETQYF	TRBV12-3/TRBV12-4	TRBJ2-5
CATSDFGTGLGGELFF	TRBV24-1	TRBJ2-2
CASSAGYDYNEQFF	TRBV6-2/TRBV6-3	TRBJ2-1
CASSPVQAQETQYF	TRBV7-9	TRBJ2-5
CASSMIQKEQFF	TRBV27	TRBJ2-1
CASSLADRTEAFF	TRBV7-3	TRBJ1-1